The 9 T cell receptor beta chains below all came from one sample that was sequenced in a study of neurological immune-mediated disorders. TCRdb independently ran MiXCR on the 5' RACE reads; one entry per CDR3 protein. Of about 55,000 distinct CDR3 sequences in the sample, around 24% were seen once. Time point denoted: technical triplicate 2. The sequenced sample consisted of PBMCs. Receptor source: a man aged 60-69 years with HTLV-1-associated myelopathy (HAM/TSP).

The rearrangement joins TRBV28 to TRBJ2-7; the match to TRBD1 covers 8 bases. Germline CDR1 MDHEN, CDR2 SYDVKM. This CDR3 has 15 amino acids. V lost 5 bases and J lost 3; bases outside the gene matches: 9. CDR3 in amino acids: CASSLTGTGHYEQYF. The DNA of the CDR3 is TGTGCCAGCAGTCTCACCGGGACAGGACACTACGAGCAGTACTTC. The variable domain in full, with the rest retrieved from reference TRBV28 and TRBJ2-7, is DVKVTQSSRYLVKRTGEKVFLECVQDMDHENMFWYRQDPGLGLRLIYFSYDVKMKEKGDIPEGYSVSREKKERFSLILESASTNQTSMYLCASSLTGTGHYEQYFGPGTRLTVT.

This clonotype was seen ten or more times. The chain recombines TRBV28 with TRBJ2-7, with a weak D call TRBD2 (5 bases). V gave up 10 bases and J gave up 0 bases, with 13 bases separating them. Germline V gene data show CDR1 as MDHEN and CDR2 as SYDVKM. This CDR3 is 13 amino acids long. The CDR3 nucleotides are TGTGCCACCCTGGCGGGCAACTCCTACGAGCAGTACTTC. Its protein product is CATLAGNSYEQYF.

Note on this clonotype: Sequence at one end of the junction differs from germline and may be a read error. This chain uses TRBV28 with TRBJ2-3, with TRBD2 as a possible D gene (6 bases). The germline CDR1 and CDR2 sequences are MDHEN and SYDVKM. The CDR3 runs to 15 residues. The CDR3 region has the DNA TGTGCCAGCAGAGATATGCGGGATTGTACAGTTACGCAGTATTTT. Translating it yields CASRDMRDCTVTQYF.

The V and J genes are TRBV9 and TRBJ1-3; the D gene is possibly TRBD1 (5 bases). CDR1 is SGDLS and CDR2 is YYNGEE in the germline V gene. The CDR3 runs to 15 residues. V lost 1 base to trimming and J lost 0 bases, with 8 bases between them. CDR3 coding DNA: TGTGCCAGCAGCGTATTCCAGGGCTCTGGAAACACCATATATTTT. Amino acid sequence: CASSVFQGSGNTIYF.

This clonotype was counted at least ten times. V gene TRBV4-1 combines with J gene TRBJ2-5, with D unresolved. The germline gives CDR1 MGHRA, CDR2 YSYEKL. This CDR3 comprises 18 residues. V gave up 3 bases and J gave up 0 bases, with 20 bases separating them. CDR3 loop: CASSQGILGQPHQETQYF. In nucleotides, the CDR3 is TGCGCCAGCAGCCAGGGCATCCTCGGGCAGCCTCACCAAGAGACCCAGTACTTC.

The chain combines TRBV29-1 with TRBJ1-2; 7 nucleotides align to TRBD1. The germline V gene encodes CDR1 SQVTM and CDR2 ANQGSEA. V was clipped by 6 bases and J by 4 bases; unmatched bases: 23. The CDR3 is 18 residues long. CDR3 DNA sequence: TGCAGCGTGCACTATACGACAGGGACCACCCCGACTGGCTATGGCTACACCTTC. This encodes CSVHYTTGTTPTGYGYTF.

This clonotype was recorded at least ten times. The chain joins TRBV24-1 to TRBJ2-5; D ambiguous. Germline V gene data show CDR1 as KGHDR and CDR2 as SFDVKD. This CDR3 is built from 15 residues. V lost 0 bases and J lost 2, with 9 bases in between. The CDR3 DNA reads TGTGCCACCAGTGATTTGGCAGCAGGACAAGAGACCCAGTACTTC. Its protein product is CATSDLAAGQETQYF.

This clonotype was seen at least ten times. The CDR3 loop reads CASSPPGPSSPLHF. CDR3 nucleotide sequence: TGTGCCAGCAGTCCGCCGGGACCCTCTTCACCCCTCCACTTT. The V and J genes are TRBV28 and TRBJ1-6, with D possibly matching TRBD1 (5 bases). Trimming cost V 5 bases and J 9 bases, with 14 bases left between them. CDR3 length: 14 amino acids. Looked up from germline, CDR1 is MDHEN and CDR2 is SYDVKM.

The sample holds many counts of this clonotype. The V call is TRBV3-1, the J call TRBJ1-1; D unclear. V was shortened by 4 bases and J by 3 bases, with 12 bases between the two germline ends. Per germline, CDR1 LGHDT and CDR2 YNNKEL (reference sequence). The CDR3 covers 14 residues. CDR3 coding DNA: TGTGCCAGCAGCCCCCAGAAAATCTACACTGAAGCTTTCTTT. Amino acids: CASSPQKIYTEAFF.